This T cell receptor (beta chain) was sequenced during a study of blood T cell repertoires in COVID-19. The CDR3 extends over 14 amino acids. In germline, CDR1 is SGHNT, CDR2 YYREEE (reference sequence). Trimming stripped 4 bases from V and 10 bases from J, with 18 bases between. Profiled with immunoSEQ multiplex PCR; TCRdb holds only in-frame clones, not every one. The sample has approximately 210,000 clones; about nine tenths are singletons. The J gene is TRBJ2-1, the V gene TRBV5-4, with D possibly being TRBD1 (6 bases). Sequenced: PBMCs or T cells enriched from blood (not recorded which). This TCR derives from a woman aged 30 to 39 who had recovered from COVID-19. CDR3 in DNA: TGTGCCAGCAGCAATAACTACAGGGTTGAGGAGCAGTTCTTC. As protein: CASSNNYRVEEQFF.